The 22 T cell receptor beta chains in this list originate from one sample, sequenced in a study of blood T cell repertoires in COVID-19. The table came from immunoSEQ multiplex PCR; TCRdb's copy has only in-frame clones and leaves some out. The sample shows 130,000 to 150,000 clones, 80% to 90% of them seen only once. Sequencing was performed on peripheral blood. These TCRs come from a woman aged 55-70 years with COVID-19, enrolled during active disease.

V gene TRBV27 combines with J gene TRBJ2-7; 8 nucleotides align to TRBD1. The germline V gene has CDR1 MNHEY and CDR2 SMNVEV (reference sequence). V lost 1 base and J lost 7; bases outside the gene matches: 9. The CDR3 loop spans 15 amino acids. CDR3: CASSLYSLTGGEQYF. CDR3 DNA sequence: TGTGCCAGCAGTTTATACTCTCTCACAGGGGGTGAGCAGTACTTC.

The CDR3 sequence is CASRRDGQANTEAFF. The CDR3 nucleotides read TGTGCCAGCAGGAGGGACGGACAGGCGAACACTGAAGCTTTCTTT. This chain uses TRBV9 with TRBJ1-1; 7 positions agree with TRBD1. Germline trimming cut 5 bases from V and 1 base from J; bases unmatched to any gene: 8. CDR3 size: 15 residues. Germline loops: CDR1 SGDLS, CDR2 YYNGEE.

The gene calls are TRBV19 and TRBJ2-2, with TRBD1 as a possible D gene (6 bases). Trimming shortened V by 6 bases and J by 3 bases, and 14 bases separated the two germline ends. The CDR3 is 15 residues long. Germline values: CDR1 LNHDA, CDR2 SQIVND (reference sequence). CDR3 DNA: TGTGCCAGTAGCCCGGAGGCAGGGGACACCGGGGAGCTGTTTTTT. Residues: CASSPEAGDTGELFF. Full variable domain (missing parts from reference TRBV19 and TRBJ2-2): DGGITQSPKYLFRKEGQNVTLSCEQNLNHDAMYWYRQDPGQGLRLIYYSQIVNDFQKGDIAEGYSVSREKKESFPLTVTSAQKNPTAFYLCASSPEAGDTGELFFGEGSRLTVL.

CDR3 protein: CASSLDVGTSFHEQYF. The CDR3 DNA is TGTGCCAGCAGCTTGGATGTTGGGACTAGCTTCCACGAGCAGTACTTC. The V gene is TRBV5-5, the J gene TRBJ2-7; TRBD2 matches 9 bases. This CDR3 is built from 16 residues. The ends lost 0 bases at V and 5 bases at J; junction bases unmatched: 9. Germline loops: CDR1 SGHKS, CDR2 YYEKEE (reference sequence). The complete variable domain, with remaining parts taken from reference TRBV5-5 and TRBJ2-7, reads DAGVTQSPTHLIKTRGQQVTLRCSPISGHKSVSWYQQVLGQGPQFIFQYYEKEERGRGNFPDRFSARQFPNYSSELNVNALLLGDSALYLCASSLDVGTSFHEQYFGPGTRLTVT.

The chain couples TRBV14 to TRBJ2-1; possible D gene TRBD2, 6 bases. This CDR3 comprises 14 residues. Deletions cut 1 base from V and 5 bases from J, with 9 bases between. Germline CDR1 SGHDN, CDR2 FVKESK. CDR3 protein: CASSQAGEHNEQFF. DNA of the CDR3: TGTGCCAGCAGCCAAGCGGGGGAGCACAATGAGCAGTTCTTC.

This clone occurred once. V gene TRBV7-9 combines with J gene TRBJ2-3; no firm D call. Trimming took 1 base from V and 1 from J, leaving 9 bases between them. The CDR3 has 15 amino acids. CDR1 is SEHNR and CDR2 is FQNEAQ in the germline V gene (reference sequence). The CDR3 spells CASSLGGGGTDTQYF. CDR3 nucleotides: TGTGCCAGCAGCTTAGGAGGCGGTGGCACAGATACGCAGTATTTT.

Only one count was recorded for this clone. The CDR3 nucleotides are TGTGCCATCAGAACTAGCGGGCGATTCCAAGAGACCCAGTACTTC. Protein sequence: CAIRTSGRFQETQYF. The chain employs TRBV10-3 and TRBJ2-5; 9 bases map to TRBD2. The CDR3 loop spans 15 amino acids. Germline V gene lookup returns CDR1 ENHRY and CDR2 SYGVKD. With V trimmed by 6 bases and J by 1 base, 6 bases remained unmatched.

This clone was seen more than once but under ten times. The V gene is TRBV7-9, the J gene TRBJ1-4, with a possible D match to TRBD1 (5 bases). CDR1 is SEHNR, CDR2 FQNEAQ, per germline (reference sequence). The length of the CDR3 is 13 residues. Trimming took off 4 bases at V and 8 bases at J, with 11 bases between the two ends. CDR3 in amino acids: CASSSQVGEKLFF. CDR3 coding DNA: TGTGCCAGCAGCTCACAGGTTGGGGAAAAACTGTTTTTT. The full variable domain, in which reference TRBV7-9 and TRBJ1-4 provide the parts outside the CDR3, is DTGVSQNPRHKITKRGQNVTFRCDPISEHNRLYWYRQTLGQGPEFLTYFQNEAQLEKSRLLSDRFSAERPKGSFSTLEIQRTEQGDSAMYLCASSSQVGEKLFFGSGTQLSVL.

This chain joins TRBV19 and TRBJ1-5; D is unresolved. Per germline, CDR1 LNHDA and CDR2 SQIVND (reference sequence). The germline V and J ends were trimmed by 0 bases and 8 bases, with 17 bases remaining between them. The CDR3 extends over 16 amino acids. CDR3 residues: CASSIDGVWVSEPQHF. The CDR3 coding sequence is TGTGCCAGTAGTATAGACGGGGTCTGGGTTTCTGAGCCCCAGCATTTT.

The rearrangement uses TRBV2 and TRBJ1-5; 10 positions agree with TRBD1. V lost 6 bases to trimming and J lost 2 bases; unmatched junction nucleotides: 7. Germline V gene sequence: CDR1 SNHLY, CDR2 FYNNEI. This CDR3 has 16 residues. The CDR3 nucleotides read TGTGCCAGCAGCGAGAGGGACAGGGGAGGCAATCAGCCCCAGCATTTT. It translates to CASSERDRGGNQPQHF.

On this clone itself: Other DNA sequences in the sample encode the same CDR3. The chain employs TRBV10-1 and TRBJ1-1; 9 bases fit TRBD1. Unmatched junction bases numbered 4, after V lost 6 bases and J lost 5 bases. There are 13 residues in the CDR3. CDR1 and CDR2 (germline): WNHNN, SYGVQD (reference sequence). The CDR3 nucleotides read TGCGCCAGCAGCAGGGACAGGGTAACTGAAGCTTTCTTT. Amino acids: CASSRDRVTEAFF.

The chain is built from TRBV27 and TRBJ2-2, with 8 bases aligning to TRBD2. The CDR3 is 17 amino acids. Per germline, CDR1 MNHEY and CDR2 SMNVEV (reference sequence). Trimming removed 3 bases from V and 6 bases from J; junction bases left unmatched: 12. The CDR3 reads CASSFDPGGVLAGELFF. The CDR3 region has the DNA TGTGCCAGCAGTTTTGACCCGGGGGGGGTACTTGCCGGGGAGCTGTTTTTT.

The rearrangement links TRBV19 to TRBJ2-5, with TRBD2 identical over 7 bases. The trim removed 5 bases at V and 4 bases at J, leaving 13 bases unmatched. The CDR3 has 16 residues. Germline CDR1 is LNHDA and CDR2 is SQIVND (reference sequence). CDR3 nucleotide sequence: TGTGCCAGTAGTTTTGGGGGGGGAAGGGGCGGAGAGACCCAGTACTTC. Translating it yields CASSFGGGRGGETQYF.

This sequence joins TRBV4-1 and TRBJ1-1, with 12 bases matching TRBD1. Unmatched junction bases numbered 4, after V lost 3 bases and J lost 5 bases. The length of the CDR3 is 15 residues. The germline gives CDR1 MGHRA, CDR2 YSYEKL. DNA for the CDR3: TGCGCCAGCAGCCACCTGGGACAGGGGGCGACTGAAGCTTTCTTT. Amino acid sequence: CASSHLGQGATEAFF.

The chain combines TRBV6-5 with TRBJ2-1, with 10 bases that match TRBD2. The V gene end was trimmed by 6 bases and the J gene end by 14 bases; junction bases not matched to a gene: 7. This CDR3 has 12 residues. Germline CDR1 is MNHEY and CDR2 is SVGAGI. In DNA, the CDR3 is TGTGCCAGCAGATTCGTAGCGGGGGGAGAGTTCTTC. This codes for CASRFVAGGEFF.

The chain combines TRBV19 with TRBJ2-3; no firm D call. Looked up from germline, CDR1 is LNHDA and CDR2 is SQIVND (reference sequence). The V gene lost 1 base and the J gene lost 6 bases, with 2 bases spanning the gap. The CDR3 length is 11 residues. CDR3 loop: CASSIADTQYF. CDR3 sequence (DNA): TGTGCCAGTAGTATAGCTGATACGCAGTATTTT.

The V gene is TRBV6-6, the J gene TRBJ1-5; 9 nucleotides align to TRBD1. CDR1 is MNHNY and CDR2 is SVGAGI in the germline V gene (reference sequence). V was clipped by 8 bases and J by 8 bases; unmatched bases: 7. CDR3 length: 13 amino acids. The CDR3, as DNA: TGTGCCAGCTCAGGACAGGGGCCGGAGCCCCAGCATTTT. Translation gives CASSGQGPEPQHF.

V is TRBV28 and J is TRBJ1-4, with TRBD1 matching over 7 bases. This CDR3 contains 15 residues. The V segment lost 5 bases and the J segment 2 bases; nucleotides outside the gene matches: 5. CDR1 is MDHEN and CDR2 is SYDVKM in the germline V gene. The CDR3 reads CASSTLQGTNEKLFF. In DNA, the CDR3 is TGTGCCAGCAGTACCCTACAGGGGACTAATGAAAAACTGTTTTTT.

This clone appeared a few times. V is TRBV5-4 and J is TRBJ1-1, with D tentatively TRBD1 (6 bases). The CDR3 contains 17 residues. V dropped 0 bases and J dropped 4 bases, with 19 bases sitting between them. Germline lookup yields CDR1 SGHNT and CDR2 YYREEE (reference sequence). The CDR3 protein is CASSLDRVRRGSTEAFF. CDR3 in DNA: TGTGCCAGCAGCTTGGACAGGGTTCGGCGGGGGAGCACTGAAGCTTTCTTT.

As concerns this clone: One end of the junction varies from germline; a read error may be responsible. The gene calls are TRBV7-7 and TRBJ2-1; TRBD1 agrees at 8 bases. The CDR3 extends over 15 amino acids. Germline V CDR1 and CDR2: SSHAT, FNYEAQ (reference sequence). CDR3 sequence: CASSETGASYNEQFF. The DNA of the CDR3 is TGTGCTAGCAGCGAGACAGGGGCCTCCTACAATGAGCAGTTCTTC.

This clone showed up just once. This chain links TRBV5-1 with TRBJ2-2; 16 bases map to TRBD2. The CDR3 is 18 residues long. V dropped 4 bases and J dropped 7; count of bases not matched to a gene: 10. Germline V gives CDR1 SGHRS, CDR2 YFSETQ. The CDR3: CASSLGLAGGPPDGELFF. The CDR3 region has the DNA TGCGCCAGCAGCCTGGGACTAGCGGGGGGGCCGCCTGACGGGGAGCTGTTTTTT.

The V and J genes are TRBV9 and TRBJ2-5; D is possibly TRBD1 (5 bases). V was shortened by 3 bases and J by 4 bases, with 13 bases between the two germline ends. In germline, CDR1 is SGDLS, CDR2 YYNGEE. The CDR3 sequence is 14 residues long. This chain's CDR3 is CASSGGHRLETQYF. The CDR3 region has the DNA TGTGCCAGCAGCGGAGGACACCGACTAGAGACCCAGTACTTC.